The clone carrying this T cell receptor (beta chain) occurred once. These data come from a study of T cell responses to AZD1222 COVID-19 vaccine. Clones were read by immunoSEQ multiplex PCR, and TCRdb kept only the in-frame ones, dropping some. The data show about 150,000 clones, 65% to 90% seen once. V shed 2 bases and J shed 1 base, with 5 bases lying between them. This CDR3 region has 13 residues. CDR1 is KGHSH and CDR2 is LQKENI in the germline V gene. The clonotype was recovered from an adult who received the MenACWY meningococcal vaccine as a control. The chain combines TRBV18 with TRBJ1-1; D is ambiguous. Here the sequenced sample was peripheral blood, taken 28 days after the second dose of the MenACWY control vaccine. The CDR3 region has the DNA TGTGCCAGCTCACCAACAGCGAACACTGAAGCTTTCTTT. Its protein is CASSPTANTEAFF.